This passage covers 26 T cell receptor beta chains from one sample sequenced in a study of blood T cell repertoires in COVID-19. Repertoires were generated with immunoSEQ multiplex PCR, while TCRdb's copy carries only in-frame clones and drops some. This sample has 30,000 to 50,000 clones; around 77% occur once, and the top ten carry roughly 40%. The sample taken for sequencing was peripheral blood. Receptors were obtained from an elderly man with active or convalescent COVID-19.

A single count supports this clone. The genes are TRBV24-1 and TRBJ2-1; 13 bases fit TRBD2. CDR3 length: 16 residues. The junction had 1 base not matched to a gene; V was cut back by 4 bases and J by 2 bases. Looked up from germline, CDR1 is KGHDR and CDR2 is SFDVKD. The CDR3 sequence is CATSETSGGAYNEQFF. The CDR3 coding sequence is TGTGCCACCAGTGAAACTAGCGGGGGGGCCTACAATGAGCAGTTCTTC.

V gene TRBV6-1 combines with J gene TRBJ2-7; D not resolved. Trimming took 1 base from V and 4 from J, leaving 5 bases between them. The CDR3 consists of 12 residues. From germline, CDR1 is MNHNS and CDR2 SASEGT. The CDR3 DNA is TGTGCCAGCAGTGAAGTCGGGTACGAGCAGTACTTC. It translates to CASSEVGYEQYF.

J is TRBJ2-7 and V is TRBV30; a weak D match, TRBD1 (6 bases). V lost 3 bases and J lost 3, with 12 bases in between. The germline CDR1 and CDR2 sequences are GTSNPN and SVGIG (reference sequence). This CDR3 spans 13 amino acids. CDR3 DNA: TGTGCCTGGAGCACCGGGACAAACTACGAGCAGTACTTC. Translation gives CAWSTGTNYEQYF. Based on the CDR3 plus reference TRBV30 and TRBJ2-7, the full variable domain is SQTIHQWPATLVQPVGSPLSLECTVEGTSNPNLYWYRQAAGRGLQLLFYSVGIGQISSEVPQNLSASRPQDRQFILSSKKLLLSDSGFYLCAWSTGTNYEQYFGPGTRLTVT.

This chain joins TRBV5-5 and TRBJ2-3; the match to TRBD2 covers 10 bases. In germline, CDR1 is SGHKS, CDR2 YYEKEE (reference sequence). The CDR3 has 16 amino acids. With V trimmed by 4 bases and J by 1 base, 6 bases remained unmatched. The CDR3 DNA reads TGTGCCAGCAGCGCTGGCGGACTAGCGGGCACAGATACGCAGTATTTT. It encodes CASSAGGLAGTDTQYF.

This chain links TRBV3-1 (or the pseudogene TRBV3-2) with TRBJ1-2; no clear D gene. Germline V CDR1 and CDR2: LGHDT, YNNKEL (reference sequence). This CDR3 has 13 residues. Trimming cost V 5 bases and J 8 bases, with 15 bases left between them. Here the CDR3 reads CASSAQQRRGYTF. The CDR3 DNA is TGTGCCAGCAGCGCTCAACAGAGAAGGGGCTACACCTTC.

The chain joins TRBV4-1 to TRBJ2-1; TRBD1 matches at 9 bases. The V and J ends lost 1 base and 6 bases, in that order; junction bases with no gene match: 7. Germline V gene data show CDR1 as MGHRA and CDR2 as YSYEKL. The CDR3 covers 16 residues. The CDR3: CASSQVPGQGLNEQFF. CDR3 DNA sequence: TGCGCCAGCAGCCAAGTCCCGGGACAGGGTCTCAATGAGCAGTTCTTC.

There are a few counts of this clone. The chain recombines TRBV9 with TRBJ1-5, with a possible D match to TRBD1 (5 bases). This CDR3 is built from 15 residues. V was cut by 4 bases and J by 0 bases, with 11 bases left in between. Germline V lookup: CDR1 SGDLS, CDR2 YYNGEE. CDR3 sequence (DNA): TGTGCCAGCAGCCTTACAGGCCATAGCAATCAGCCCCAGCATTTT. Translated: CASSLTGHSNQPQHF.

This chain connects TRBV19 to TRBJ2-7, with 9 bases that match TRBD1. Germline CDR1 and CDR2: LNHDA and SQIVND (reference sequence). The CDR3 consists of 13 residues. V dropped 6 bases and J dropped 6; count of bases not matched to a gene: 6. As DNA, the CDR3 is TGTGCCAGTAGCCCGGGACAGGGACGCGAGCAGTACTTC. Amino acid sequence: CASSPGQGREQYF. Full variable domain (rest looked up from reference TRBV19 and TRBJ2-7): DGGITQSPKYLFRKEGQNVTLSCEQNLNHDAMYWYRQDPGQGLRLIYYSQIVNDFQKGDIAEGYSVSREKKESFPLTVTSAQKNPTAFYLCASSPGQGREQYFGPGTRLTVT.

V usage is TRBV11-1 and J usage is TRBJ1-6; tentative D call: TRBD1 (5 bases). Per germline, CDR1 SGHAT and CDR2 FQDESV (reference sequence). The CDR3 spans 16 residues. V dropped 0 bases and J dropped 5 bases, with 11 bases sitting between them. The CDR3 DNA sequence: TGTGCCAGCAGCTTAGCGTTCGGACAAGATAATTCACCCCTCCACTTT. Amino acids: CASSLAFGQDNSPLHF.

V is TRBV11-2 and J is TRBJ1-6, with D uncertain. CDR3 length: 14 amino acids. Trimming shortened V by 2 bases and J by 7 bases, and 9 bases separated the two germline ends. CDR1 SGHAT and CDR2 FQNNGV come from the germline V gene. CDR3: CASSLTDANSPLHF. The CDR3 region has the DNA TGTGCCAGCAGCTTAACAGATGCAAATTCACCCCTCCACTTT.

V gene TRBV5-4 combines with J gene TRBJ1-3; no clear D. The CDR3 covers 14 residues. Trimming took 6 bases from V and 0 from J, leaving 10 bases between them. Germline CDR1 is SGHNT and CDR2 is YYREEE (reference sequence). Here the CDR3 reads CASKDWNSGNTIYF. CDR3 sequence (DNA): TGTGCCAGCAAGGACTGGAACTCTGGAAACACCATATATTTT. The entire variable domain, with the rest obtained from reference TRBV5-4 and TRBJ1-3, is as follows: ETGVTQSPTHLIKTRGQQVTLRCSSQSGHNTVSWYQQALGQGPQFIFQYYREEENGRGNFPPRFSGLQFPNYSSELNVNALELDDSALYLCASKDWNSGNTIYFGEGSWLTVV.

This clone was counted between two and nine times. This chain joins TRBV5-1 and TRBJ2-5; possible D gene TRBD2, 6 bases. V was cut by 0 bases and J by 5 bases, with 14 bases left in between. The CDR3 consists of 15 residues. The V gene's germline CDR1 is SGHRS and CDR2 YFSETQ. The CDR3 sequence: CASSLAPGVAETQYF. CDR3 DNA: TGCGCCAGCAGCTTGGCCCCGGGAGTGGCTGAGACCCAGTACTTC.

This clone was found a few times. This rearrangement joins TRBV5-1 to TRBJ2-7, with unresolved D. There are 13 residues in the CDR3. The germline V gene has CDR1 SGHRS and CDR2 YFSETQ. V lost 0 bases, J lost 3 bases, and 7 bases lay in between. The CDR3 DNA follows: TGCGCCAGCAGCTTGGGTGCGATCTACGAGCAGTACTTC. Encoded protein: CASSLGAIYEQYF.

This clone appeared a few times. The CDR3: CASSRTSGGFTDTQYF. The CDR3 DNA sequence: TGTGCCAGCAGCCGGACTAGCGGGGGTTTCACAGATACGCAGTATTTT. This chain joins TRBV11-2 and TRBJ2-3; TRBD2 matches 13 bases. Germline V CDR1 and CDR2: SGHAT, FQNNGV. After removal of 5 bases from V and 2 bases from J, the junction contained 4 bases not matched to a gene. The CDR3 is made up of 16 amino acids.

The genes are TRBV9 and TRBJ2-1; no reliable D call. Germline CDR1 and CDR2: SGDLS and YYNGEE. Trimming removed 3 bases at V and 0 bases at J, with 10 bases between. The CDR3 length is 15 residues. CDR3 DNA sequence: TGTGCCAGCAGCGCCGCGGCGAGCTCCTACAATGAGCAGTTCTTC. Residues: CASSAAASSYNEQFF.

The chain uses TRBV6-1 and TRBJ2-7; D is possibly TRBD2 (5 bases). The germline V gene encodes CDR1 MNHNS and CDR2 SASEGT. Trimming removed 3 bases at V and 7 bases at J, with 19 bases between. The CDR3 is 15 residues long. CDR3 residues: CASSDPRTSRGEQYF. CDR3 DNA: TGTGCCAGCAGTGATCCCAGGACCAGCCGAGGGGAGCAGTACTTC.

This chain connects TRBV19 to TRBJ2-7; 9 nucleotides agree with TRBD1. The CDR3 consists of 15 residues. Germline V lookup: CDR1 LNHDA, CDR2 SQIVND (reference sequence). V shed 5 bases and J 3 bases; nucleotides not matched to a gene: 8. CDR3: CASSRSGTGLYEQYF. CDR3 DNA: TGTGCCAGTAGTCGATCCGGGACAGGGCTCTACGAGCAGTACTTC.

With regard to this clone: One end of the junction varies from germline; a read error may be responsible. The V gene is TRBV7-2, the J gene TRBJ2-3; no clear D. The length of the CDR3 is 16 residues. Germline CDR1 reads SGHTA; CDR2 reads FQGNSA. CDR3 amino acids: CASNLPVELTPDTQYF. In DNA, the CDR3 is TGTGCCAGCAACTTACCAGTGGAGTTAACGCCAGATACGCAGTATTTT.

This chain links TRBV19 with TRBJ2-1, with no clear D. The CDR3 sequence is 15 residues long. Germline CDR1 reads LNHDA; CDR2 reads SQIVND (reference sequence). V was trimmed by 1 base and J by 4 bases, leaving 11 bases between them. CDR3 nucleotides: TGTGCCAGTAGTATAGCCGGTTCGAGTTACAATGAGCAGTTCTTC. Translating it yields CASSIAGSSYNEQFF. Complete variable domain (other parts from reference TRBV19 and TRBJ2-1): DGGITQSPKYLFRKEGQNVTLSCEQNLNHDAMYWYRQDPGQGLRLIYYSQIVNDFQKGDIAEGYSVSREKKESFPLTVTSAQKNPTAFYLCASSIAGSSYNEQFFGPGTRLTVL.

The rearrangement uses TRBV2 and TRBJ2-5; D call uncertain. This CDR3 contains 15 residues. Germline lookup yields CDR1 SNHLY and CDR2 FYNNEI. Between the trimmed V and J ends, which lost 0 bases and 1 base, there was a span of 9 bases. DNA of the CDR3: TGTGCCAGCAGTGAAGCAGTAACAGCCCAAGAGACCCAGTACTTC. This gives the protein CASSEAVTAQETQYF.

The gene calls are TRBV6-4 and TRBJ2-7; D is undetermined. CDR3 length equals 13 residues. V gave up 7 bases and J gave up 2 bases, with 12 bases separating them. Germline V CDR1 and CDR2: MRHNA, SNTAGT. CDR3 in amino acids: CASTAGKAYEQYF. The DNA for the CDR3 is TGTGCCAGCACGGCAGGCAAAGCCTACGAGCAGTACTTC.

The V call is TRBV5-5, the J call TRBJ2-7; 11 positions agree with TRBD2. Per the germline V gene, CDR1 is SGHKS and CDR2 is YYEKEE (reference sequence). With 4 bases clipped from V and 4 bases from J, the junction kept 10 bases outside the gene matches. The CDR3 totals 16 residues. The CDR3, as DNA: TGTGCCAGCAGCCCGGCGGGGCTAGCGGGGGGATACGAGCAGTACTTC. This encodes CASSPAGLAGGYEQYF.

CDR3 nucleotides: TGTGCCTGGAATATGTTGAACACTGAAGCTTTCTTT. Amino acid sequence: CAWNMLNTEAFF. The chain combines TRBV30 with TRBJ1-1; D is unclear. The CDR3 consists of 12 residues. With 4 bases removed from V and 0 bases from J, the gap between germline ends came to 6 bases. Germline V gives CDR1 GTSNPN, CDR2 SVGIG (reference sequence). Combining the CDR3 with reference TRBV30 and TRBJ1-1 gives the whole variable domain SQTIHQWPATLVQPVGSPLSLECTVEGTSNPNLYWYRQAAGRGLQLLFYSVGIGQISSEVPQNLSASRPQDRQFILSSKKLLLSDSGFYLCAWNMLNTEAFFGQGTRLTVV.

In this sample, this clone turned up once. This chain uses TRBV4-1 with TRBJ2-7; 11 positions match TRBD1. J lost 2 bases, V lost 1 base, and 4 bases had no gene match. CDR1 is MGHRA and CDR2 is YSYEKL in the germline V gene. This CDR3 region has 16 residues. This CDR3 is CASSQAPGQGAYEQYF. DNA of the CDR3: TGCGCCAGCAGCCAAGCCCCGGGACAGGGGGCCTACGAGCAGTACTTC.

V usage is TRBV3-1 (or the pseudogene TRBV3-2) and J usage is TRBJ1-2; 7 bases are a match to TRBD1. The germline gives CDR1 LGHDT, CDR2 YNNKEL (reference sequence). Trimming at V came to 2 bases and at J to 4 bases, leaving 10 bases not matched to a gene. The CDR3 runs 16 residues. In nucleotides, the CDR3 is TGTGCCAGCAGCCAATCGAACAGGGGAAGTAGCTATGGCTACACCTTC. Translating it yields CASSQSNRGSSYGYTF.

The J gene is TRBJ2-3, the V gene TRBV7-8; 8 bases match TRBD2. In germline, CDR1 is SGHVS, CDR2 FQNEAQ. Trimming removed 5 bases from V and 2 bases from J; junction bases left unmatched: 12. This CDR3 contains 17 residues. The CDR3 reads CASSERGAGGPTDTQYF. As DNA, the CDR3 is TGTGCCAGCAGCGAGAGAGGGGCGGGGGGACCCACAGATACGCAGTATTTT.